This T cell receptor beta chain was captured in a study of control samples from healthy donors and cancer patients. CDR3 length: 12 amino acids. The trim removed 6 bases at V and 8 bases at J, leaving 2 bases unmatched. Germline V gene sequence: CDR1 SQVTM, CDR2 ANQGSEA. Measured with immunoSEQ multiplex PCR; TCRdb has only the in-frame clones, and not every one. The data show about 130,000 clones, with around nine tenths seen just once and about 2.5% held by the top ten. The clonotype originates from a man aged 40-55 years in good health. The rearrangement links TRBV29-1 to TRBJ2-2; 11 nucleotides align to TRBD2. The sample consisted of blood. The CDR3 protein is CSVRLAGGELFF. CDR3 bases: TGCAGCGTGAGACTAGCGGGGGGGGAGCTGTTTTTT.